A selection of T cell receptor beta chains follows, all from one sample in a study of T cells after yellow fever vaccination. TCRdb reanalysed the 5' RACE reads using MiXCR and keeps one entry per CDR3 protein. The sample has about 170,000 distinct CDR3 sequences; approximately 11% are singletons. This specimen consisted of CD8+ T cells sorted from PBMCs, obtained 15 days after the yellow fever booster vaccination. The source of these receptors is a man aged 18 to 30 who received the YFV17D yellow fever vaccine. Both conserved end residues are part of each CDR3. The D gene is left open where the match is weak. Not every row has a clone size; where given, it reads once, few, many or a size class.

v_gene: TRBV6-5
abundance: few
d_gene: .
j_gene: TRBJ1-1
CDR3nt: TGTGCCAGCAGCCCAACCCCTGAGAACACTGAAGCTTTCTTT
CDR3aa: CASSPTPENTEAFF

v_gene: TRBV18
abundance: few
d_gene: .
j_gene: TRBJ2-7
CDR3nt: TGTGCCAGCTCGCCACGACAGGCCTCCTACGTAGAGCAGTACTTC
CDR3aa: CASSPRQASYVEQYF

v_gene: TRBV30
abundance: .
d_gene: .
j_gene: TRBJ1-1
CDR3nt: TGTGCCTGGAGTGCGTTGGGGTTGGACACTGAAGCTTTCTTT
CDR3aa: CAWSALGLDTEAFF

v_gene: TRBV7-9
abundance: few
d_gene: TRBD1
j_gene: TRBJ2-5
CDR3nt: TGTGCCAGCAGCCCTCGACAGGGGCAGAAGGAGACCCAGTACTTC
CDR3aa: CASSPRQGQKETQYF

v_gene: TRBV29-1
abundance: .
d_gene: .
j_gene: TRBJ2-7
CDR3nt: TGCAGCGTTGCTGTGGTGGACTACGAGCAGTACTTC
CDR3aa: CSVAVVDYEQYF

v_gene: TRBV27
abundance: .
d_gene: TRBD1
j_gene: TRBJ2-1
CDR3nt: TGTGCCAGCAGTTTCGTACAGGGGGCTCCCAATGAGCAGTTCTTC
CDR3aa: CASSFVQGAPNEQFF

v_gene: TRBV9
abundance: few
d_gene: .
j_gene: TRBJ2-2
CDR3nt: TGTGCCAGCAGCGAAGGGGCGAACACCGGGGAGCTGTTTTTT
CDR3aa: CASSEGANTGELFF

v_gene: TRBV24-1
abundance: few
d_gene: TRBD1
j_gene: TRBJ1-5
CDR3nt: TGTGCCACCAGTGTGAGCCCCCGGACAGGGGGCAATCAGCCCCAGCATTTT
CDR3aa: CATSVSPRTGGNQPQHF

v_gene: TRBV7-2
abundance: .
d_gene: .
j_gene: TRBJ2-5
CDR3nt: TGTGCCAGCCGCCGGACGGCCCTGGACGGGGAGACCCAGTACTTC
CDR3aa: CASRRTALDGETQYF

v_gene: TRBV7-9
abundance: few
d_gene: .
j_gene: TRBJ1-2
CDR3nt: TGTGCCAGCAGCTCCGTAAGCAGACCTTATGGCTACACCTTC
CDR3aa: CASSSVSRPYGYTF

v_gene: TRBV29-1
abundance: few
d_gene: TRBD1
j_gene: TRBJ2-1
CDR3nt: TGCAGCGTTGTTCTCCGGGACAGAAATGAGCAGTTCTTC
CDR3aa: CSVVLRDRNEQFF

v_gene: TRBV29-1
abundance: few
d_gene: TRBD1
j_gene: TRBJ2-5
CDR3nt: TGCAGCGGGGACCTGGACAGGGAAGAGACCCAGTACTTC
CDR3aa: CSGDLDREETQYF

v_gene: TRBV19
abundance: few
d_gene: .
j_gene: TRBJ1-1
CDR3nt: TGTGCCAGTAGTATCTGGACGAGCGCTGAAGCTTTCTTT
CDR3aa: CASSIWTSAEAFF

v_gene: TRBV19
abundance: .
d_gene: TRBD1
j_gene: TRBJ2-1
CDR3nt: TGTGCCAGTAGTCCGTGGAACAGGGGCAATGAGCAGTTCTTC
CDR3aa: CASSPWNRGNEQFF

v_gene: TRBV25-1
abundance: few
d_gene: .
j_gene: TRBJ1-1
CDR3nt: TGTGCCAGCACGGGGGAAGAAGCTTTCTTT
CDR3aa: CASTGEEAFF

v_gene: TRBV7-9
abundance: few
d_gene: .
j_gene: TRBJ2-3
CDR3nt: TGTGCCAGCAGTTCCCCCCCCTCAGATACGCAGTATTTT
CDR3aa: CASSSPPSDTQYF

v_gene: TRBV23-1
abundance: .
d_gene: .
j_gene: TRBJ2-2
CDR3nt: TGCGCCAGCACCTCAAAGGGGGGGGAGCTGTTTTTT
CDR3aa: CASTSKGGELFF

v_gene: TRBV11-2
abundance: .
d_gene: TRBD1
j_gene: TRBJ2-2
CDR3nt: TGTGCCAGCAGCTTAGGGGGGACAGGTTTTACCGGGGAGCTGTTTTTT
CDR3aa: CASSLGGTGFTGELFF

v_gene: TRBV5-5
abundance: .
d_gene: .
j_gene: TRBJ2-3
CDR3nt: TGTGCCAGCAGCTCAGGGGTCTCCACAGATACGCAGTATTTT
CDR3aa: CASSSGVSTDTQYF

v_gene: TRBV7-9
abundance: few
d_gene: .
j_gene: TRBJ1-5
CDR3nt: TGTGCCAGCCAATACGGAGAGGGCGGAAGCAATCAGCCCCAGCATTTT
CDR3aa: CASQYGEGGSNQPQHF

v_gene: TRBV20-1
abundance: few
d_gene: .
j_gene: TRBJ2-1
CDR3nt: TGCAGTGCTAGAGGCCCGAGTGAGGGGCCCGGCAATGAGCAGTTCTTC
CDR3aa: CSARGPSEGPGNEQFF

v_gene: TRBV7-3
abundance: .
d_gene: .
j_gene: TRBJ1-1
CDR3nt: TGTGCCAGCAGCATCGGGACAAACACTGAAGCTTTCTTT
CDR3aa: CASSIGTNTEAFF

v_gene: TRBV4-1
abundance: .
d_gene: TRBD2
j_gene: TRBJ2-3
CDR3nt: TGCGCCAGCAGCCGTCAGCGGGAGAACACAGATACGCAGTATTTT
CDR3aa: CASSRQRENTDTQYF

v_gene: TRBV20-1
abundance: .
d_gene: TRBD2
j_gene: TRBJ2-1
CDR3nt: TGCAGTGCTAGACCGTGGAGGCGGACTAGCGGGGGTAATGAGCAGTTCTTC
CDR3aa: CSARPWRRTSGGNEQFF

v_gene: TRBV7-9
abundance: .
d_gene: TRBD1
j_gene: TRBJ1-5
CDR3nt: TGTGCCAGCAGCTTAAGTCGCACAGGGGGCGATCAGCCCCAGCATTTT
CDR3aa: CASSLSRTGGDQPQHF

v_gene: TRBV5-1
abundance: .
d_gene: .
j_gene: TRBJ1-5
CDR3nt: TGCGCCAGCAGCTTGGCCCGGGAGGGCAATCAGCCCCAGCATTTT
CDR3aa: CASSLAREGNQPQHF

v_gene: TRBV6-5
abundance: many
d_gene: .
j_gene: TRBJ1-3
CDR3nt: TGTGCCAGCAGGGGAGGCAGTATCTCTGGAAACACCATATATTTT
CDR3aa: CASRGGSISGNTIYF

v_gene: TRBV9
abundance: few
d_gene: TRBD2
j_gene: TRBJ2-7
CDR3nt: TGTGCCAGCAGCGAGGGAGGGACGGAGATCTACGAGCAGTACTTC
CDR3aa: CASSEGGTEIYEQYF

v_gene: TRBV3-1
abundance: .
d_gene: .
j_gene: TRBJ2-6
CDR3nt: TGTGCCAGCAGCCAAGATATAAGGTCAGGGGCCAACGTCCTGACTTTC
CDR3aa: CASSQDIRSGANVLTF

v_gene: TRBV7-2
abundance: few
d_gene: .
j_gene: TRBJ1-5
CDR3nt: TGTGCCAGCAGCTCCGGCTATCCAGGGGGCAATCAGCCCCAGCATTTT
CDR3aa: CASSSGYPGGNQPQHF

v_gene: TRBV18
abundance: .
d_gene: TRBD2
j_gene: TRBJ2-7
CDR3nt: TGTGCCAGCTCACTAGAGCGGGGATACGAGCAGTACTTC
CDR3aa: CASSLERGYEQYF

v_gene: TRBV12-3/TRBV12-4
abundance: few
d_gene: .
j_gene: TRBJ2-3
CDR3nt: TGTGCCAGCAGTTCTGGGGTTCAGAGCACAGATACGCAGTATTTT
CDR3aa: CASSSGVQSTDTQYF

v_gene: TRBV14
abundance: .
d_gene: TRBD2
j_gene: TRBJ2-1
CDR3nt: TGTGCCACCTCGGGAGCGGGGGGCCTAGCCAATGAGCAGTTCTTC
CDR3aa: CATSGAGGLANEQFF

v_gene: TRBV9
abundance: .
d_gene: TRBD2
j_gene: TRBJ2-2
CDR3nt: TGTGCCAGCAGCCTCTCCCTGACCGGGACTAGCGCCGGGGAGCTGTTTTTT
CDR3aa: CASSLSLTGTSAGELFF

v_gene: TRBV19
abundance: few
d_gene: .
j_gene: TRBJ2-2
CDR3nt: TGTGCCGTAGGGGCGGCGAACACCGGGGAGCTGTTTTTT
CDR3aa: CAVGAANTGELFF

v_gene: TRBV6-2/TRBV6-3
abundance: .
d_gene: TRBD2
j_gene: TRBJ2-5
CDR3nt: TGTGCCAGCCTGTCCGGGGGGGCACAGACCCAGTACTTC
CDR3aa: CASLSGGAQTQYF

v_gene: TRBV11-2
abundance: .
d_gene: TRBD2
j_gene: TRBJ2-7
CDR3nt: TGTGCCAGCAGCGGACTAGCTGGCGAGCAGTACTTC
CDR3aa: CASSGLAGEQYF

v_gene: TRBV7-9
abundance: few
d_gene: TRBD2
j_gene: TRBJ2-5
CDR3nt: TGTGCCAGCAGCTTAGGAATAGCGGGGGGGCCGGCGGAGACCCAGTACTTC
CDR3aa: CASSLGIAGGPAETQYF

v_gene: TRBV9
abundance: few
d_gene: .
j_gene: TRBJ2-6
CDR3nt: TGTGCCAGCAGCGTAGCAATGGGGGCCCCTGGGGCCAACGTCCTGACTTTC
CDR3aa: CASSVAMGAPGANVLTF

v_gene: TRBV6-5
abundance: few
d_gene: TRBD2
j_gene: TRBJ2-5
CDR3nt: TGTGCCAGCAGTTACTACGGGGGGGCTCGAGAGACCCAGTACTTC
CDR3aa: CASSYYGGARETQYF

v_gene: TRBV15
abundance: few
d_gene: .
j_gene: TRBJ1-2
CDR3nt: TGTGCCACCAGCGTGGAGGCTGAAAACTATGGCTACACCTTC
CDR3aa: CATSVEAENYGYTF

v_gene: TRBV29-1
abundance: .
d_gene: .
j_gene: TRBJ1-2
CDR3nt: TGCAGCGTTGATGGGGCAGATTTCTATGGCTACACCTTC
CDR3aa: CSVDGADFYGYTF

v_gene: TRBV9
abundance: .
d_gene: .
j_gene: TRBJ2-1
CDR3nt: TGTGCCAGCAGCCGGACCAGGGGAGAAGCAGGCGAGCAGTTCTTC
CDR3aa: CASSRTRGEAGEQFF

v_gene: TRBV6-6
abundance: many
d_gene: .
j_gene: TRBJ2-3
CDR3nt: TGTGCCAGCAGTTTTCCGGGGCCGCGCGCCCCCGATACGCAGTATTTT
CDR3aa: CASSFPGPRAPDTQYF

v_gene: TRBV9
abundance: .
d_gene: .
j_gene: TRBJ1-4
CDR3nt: TGTGCCAGCAGCGTAGGGGGGGAAGTGAAGGAAAAACTGTTTTTT
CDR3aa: CASSVGGEVKEKLFF

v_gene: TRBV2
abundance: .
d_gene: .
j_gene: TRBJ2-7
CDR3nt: TGTGCCAGGAACCGGGACGAGCAGTACTTC
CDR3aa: CARNRDEQYF

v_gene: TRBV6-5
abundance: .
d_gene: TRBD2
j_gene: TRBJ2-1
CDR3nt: TGTGCCAGCAGCCCACTAGCGGGGGTGCTCAACAATGAGCAGTTCTTC
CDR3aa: CASSPLAGVLNNEQFF

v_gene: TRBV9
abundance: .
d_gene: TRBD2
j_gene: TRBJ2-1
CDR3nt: TGTGCCAGCAGCGTTGGTAGCGGGGGTAGGGATGAGCAGTTCTTC
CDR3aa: CASSVGSGGRDEQFF

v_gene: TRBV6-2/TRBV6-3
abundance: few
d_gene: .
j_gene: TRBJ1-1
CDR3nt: TGTGCCAGCACCCGAGGGGAGGGAGGCACTGAAGCTTTCTTT
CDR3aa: CASTRGEGGTEAFF

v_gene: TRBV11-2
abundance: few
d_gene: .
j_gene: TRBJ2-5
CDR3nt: TGTGCCAGCAGGCTAGACGGAGGGGGCGAGACCCAGTACTTC
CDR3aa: CASRLDGGGETQYF

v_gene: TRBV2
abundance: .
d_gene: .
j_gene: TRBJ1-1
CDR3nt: TGTGCCAGCAGGCAGGGATACACTGAAGCTTTCTTT
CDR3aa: CASRQGYTEAFF

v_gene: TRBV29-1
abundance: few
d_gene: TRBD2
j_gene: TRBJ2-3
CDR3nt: TGCAGCGTTGAAGGTCTAGCGGCAGATACGCAGTATTTT
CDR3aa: CSVEGLAADTQYF

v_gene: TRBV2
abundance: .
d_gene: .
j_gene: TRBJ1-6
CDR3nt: TGTGCCCAGGGGTCCTATAATTCACCCCTCCACTTT
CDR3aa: CAQGSYNSPLHF

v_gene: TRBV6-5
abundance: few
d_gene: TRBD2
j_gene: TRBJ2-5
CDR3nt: TGTGCCAGCAGTTCCCATGCCAGCGGGGGGGGGACCCAGTACTTC
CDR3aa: CASSSHASGGGTQYF